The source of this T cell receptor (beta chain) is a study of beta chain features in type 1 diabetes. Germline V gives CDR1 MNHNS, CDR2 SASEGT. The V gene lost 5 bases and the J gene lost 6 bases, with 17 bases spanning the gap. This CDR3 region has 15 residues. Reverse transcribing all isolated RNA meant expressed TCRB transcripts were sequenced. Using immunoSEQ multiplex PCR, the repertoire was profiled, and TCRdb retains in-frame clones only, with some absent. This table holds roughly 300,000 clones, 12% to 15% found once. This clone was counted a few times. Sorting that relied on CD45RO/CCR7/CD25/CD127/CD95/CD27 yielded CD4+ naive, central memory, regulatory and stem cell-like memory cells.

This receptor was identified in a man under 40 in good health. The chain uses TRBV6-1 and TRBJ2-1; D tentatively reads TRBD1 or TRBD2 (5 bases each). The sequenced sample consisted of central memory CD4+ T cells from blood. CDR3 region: CASSPTDYNLNEQFF. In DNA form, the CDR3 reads TGTGCCAGCAGTCCGACAGACTATAATCTCAATGAGCAGTTCTTC.